This T cell receptor (beta chain) was captured in a study of blood T cell repertoires in COVID-19. Original processing notes: Cell counts per sample came from amplifying reference gene primers. Using immunoSEQ multiplex PCR, the repertoire was profiled, and TCRdb retains in-frame clones only, with some absent. That table gives V, J and clone size, and the DNA gave D and trimming. The top ten clones hold around 3.9% of a sample with around 320,000 clones, more than 90% of them seen once. The CDR3 has 13 amino acids. V gave up 4 bases and J gave up 5 bases, with 12 bases separating them. CDR1 SGHNT and CDR2 YYREEE come from the germline V gene (reference sequence). No more than 2 weeks before study entry, exposed participants had met a case of COVID-19.

This chain joins TRBV5-4 and TRBJ1-2, with TRBD1 as a possible D gene (6 bases). This clonotype was obtained from a woman aged 30 to 39 who had been exposed to COVID-19. Input material: PBMCs or T cells enriched from blood (not recorded which). The CDR3 reads CASSLRTAYGYTF. For the CDR3, the DNA is TGTGCCAGCAGCCTGAGGACAGCTTATGGCTACACCTTC. Drawing the rest from reference TRBV5-4 and TRBJ1-2, the complete variable domain is ETGVTQSPTHLIKTRGQQVTLRCSSQSGHNTVSWYQQALGQGPQFIFQYYREEENGRGNFPPRFSGLQFPNYSSELNVNALELDDSALYLCASSLRTAYGYTFGSGTRLTVV.